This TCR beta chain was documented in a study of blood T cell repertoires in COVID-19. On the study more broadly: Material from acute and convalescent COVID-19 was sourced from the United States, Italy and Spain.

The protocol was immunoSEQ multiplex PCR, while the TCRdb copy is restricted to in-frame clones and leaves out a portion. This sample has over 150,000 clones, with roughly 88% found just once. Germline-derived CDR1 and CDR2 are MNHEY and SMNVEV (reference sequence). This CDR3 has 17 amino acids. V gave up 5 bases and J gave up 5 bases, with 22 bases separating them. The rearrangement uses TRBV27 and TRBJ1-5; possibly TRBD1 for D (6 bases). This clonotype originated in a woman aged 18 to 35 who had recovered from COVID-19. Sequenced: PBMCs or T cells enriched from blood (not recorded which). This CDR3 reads CASSPLRDTLFYQPQHF. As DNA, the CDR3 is TGTGCCAGCAGTCCACTTCGGGACACTCTCTTTTATCAGCCCCAGCATTTT.